A single sample is the source of the 18 T cell receptor beta chains below, sequenced in a study of blood T cells in healthy people across ages. A second PCR of roughly 7 to 11 cycles used a sample-barcoded 5' primer and a J-beta primer mix. In TCRdb, the 5' RACE reads were re-called with MiXCR into one record per CDR3 protein. The table shows hundreds of thousands of distinct CDR3 sequences, with around 30% occurring only once. Sequencing was done on a sample of blood. The receptors were gathered from a woman at least 80 years old in good health.

This clonotype showed up many times. The chain is built from TRBV12-3 or TRBV12-4 and TRBJ2-7; TRBD2 matches at 13 bases. The CDR3 extends over 15 amino acids. With 4 bases clipped from V and 3 bases from J, the junction kept 3 bases outside the gene matches. This CDR3 is CASSSRTSGGYEQYF. The CDR3 bases are TGTGCCAGCAGTTCCCGGACTAGCGGGGGCTACGAGCAGTACTTC.

The chain combines TRBV20-1 with TRBJ2-1; TRBD2 matches 10 bases. The CDR3 is made up of 17 amino acids. Germline V lookup: CDR1 DFQATT, CDR2 SNEGSKA (reference sequence). Losses at the gene ends were 2 bases for V and 0 bases for J; bases not matched to a gene: 7. Here the CDR3 reads CSARTISGGSSYNEQFF. CDR3 DNA: TGCAGTGCTAGAACCATTAGCGGGGGGTCCTCCTACAATGAGCAGTTCTTC.

The CDR3 region is CASSYPPADTQYF. CDR3 DNA: TGTGCCAGCAGTTACCCCCCAGCAGATACGCAGTATTTT. V usage is TRBV6-9 and J usage is TRBJ2-3; D unresolved. The CDR3 is 13 residues long. Germline V gene data show CDR1 as MNHGY and CDR2 as SVAAGI. V shed 3 bases and J shed 4 bases, with 8 bases lying between them.

The rearrangement links TRBV20-1 to TRBJ2-4; D may be TRBD1 or TRBD2 (5 bases each). The J call may be wrong; the DNA end is better matched by TRBJ2-7. The germline gives CDR1 DFQATT, CDR2 SNEGSKA (reference sequence). This CDR3 is 14 amino acids long. The CDR3 sequence is CSASLEQGPYEQYF. CDR3 bases: TGCAGTGCTAGCTTAGAGCAGGGACCCTACGAGCAGTACTTC.

The chain combines TRBV19 with TRBJ2-6; D gene unclear. Between the trimmed V and J ends, which lost 6 bases and 0 bases, there was a span of 9 bases. The CDR3 runs 15 residues. Germline-derived CDR1 and CDR2 are LNHDA and SQIVND (reference sequence). CDR3 region: CASRALSSGANVLTF. Written as DNA, the CDR3 is TGTGCCAGTAGGGCGCTTAGCTCTGGGGCCAACGTCCTGACTTTC.

Ten or more counts support this clonotype. This chain links TRBV4-2 with TRBJ1-2; D not resolved. The CDR3 loop spans 12 amino acids. From germline, CDR1 is LGHNA and CDR2 YNFKEQ. V lost 4 bases and J 8 bases, leaving 11 bases between the germline ends. The CDR3 here is CASSPLDGGYTF. The DNA of the CDR3 is TGTGCCAGCAGCCCTTTGGACGGAGGCTACACCTTC.

V gene TRBV3-1 combines with J gene TRBJ2-1, with D tentatively TRBD2 (6 bases). The last part of the DNA fits TRBJ2-7 better; the J call may be wrong. From germline, CDR1 is LGHDT and CDR2 YNNKEL (reference sequence). The CDR3 is 16 residues long. CDR3: CASSPRELLSYNEQYF. The CDR3 nucleotides are TGTGCCAGCAGCCCCCGGGAGCTTCTCTCCTACAATGAGCAGTACTTC.

The J gene is TRBJ2-7, the V gene TRBV7-8; 12 bases fit TRBD1. CDR3 length: 15 amino acids. The trim removed 5 bases at V and 7 bases at J, leaving 9 bases unmatched. Per the germline V gene, CDR1 is SGHVS and CDR2 is FQNEAQ. The DNA of the CDR3 is TGTGCCAGCAGCACAGGGACAGGGGGCTGGGGGGAGCAGTACTTC. Residues: CASSTGTGGWGEQYF.

For the CDR3, the DNA is TGTGCCAGCAGGCCTACAGGGGGGGAGTTGGATGGCTACACCTTC. This sequence encodes CASRPTGGELDGYTF. The chain links TRBV6-5 to TRBJ1-2; 8 bases fit TRBD1. V gave up 6 bases and J gave up 6 bases; unmatched junction bases: 12. This CDR3 comprises 15 residues. From germline, CDR1 is MNHEY and CDR2 SVGAGI.

This chain joins TRBV20-1 and TRBJ2-7; TRBD1 might be the D (5 bases). From germline, CDR1 is DFQATT and CDR2 SNEGSKA (reference sequence). The CDR3 consists of 13 residues. Trimming left V 3 bases short and J 4 bases short, with 13 bases between. This CDR3 reads CSASVAGLYEQYF. CDR3 bases: TGCAGTGCTAGCGTAGCAGGGCTATACGAGCAGTACTTC.

With respect to this clonotype: A much larger clone sits a single nucleotide away, making a read error possible. The chain uses TRBV24-1 and TRBJ2-1; the D call may be TRBD1 or TRBD2 (5 bases each). The CDR3 loop spans 12 amino acids. The germline CDR1 and CDR2 sequences are KGHDR and SFDVKD. The CDR3 nucleotides read TGTGTCACCAGTGATTGGGGGAATGAGCAGTTCTTC. It specifies CVTSDWGNEQFF.

This clonotype was counted many times. The rearrangement joins TRBV7-2 to TRBJ2-3; 11 bases align to TRBD2. V shed 4 bases and J 0 bases; nucleotides not matched to a gene: 15. Germline V gives CDR1 SGHTA, CDR2 FQGNSA. This CDR3 is 20 amino acids long. The chain's CDR3 is CASSYSLLAGAGSSTDTQYF. The CDR3 DNA follows: TGTGCCAGCAGCTATTCCTTACTAGCGGGAGCGGGGTCTAGCACAGATACGCAGTATTTT. The entire variable domain, with the rest obtained from reference TRBV7-2 and TRBJ2-3, is as follows: GAGVSQSPSNKVTEKGKDVELRCDPISGHTALYWYRQSLGQGLEFLIYFQGNSAPDKSGLPSDRFSAERTGGSVSTLTIQRTQQEDSAVYLCASSYSLLAGAGSSTDTQYFGPGTRLTVL.

In this sample, this clonotype turned up many times. The chain is built from TRBV12-3 or TRBV12-4 and TRBJ2-1; the match to TRBD1 covers 8 bases. Germline trimming cut 7 bases from V and 1 base from J; bases unmatched to any gene: 6. CDR3 length: 15 amino acids. CDR3: CASIPNRGSYNEQFF. For the CDR3, the DNA is TGTGCCAGCATTCCGAACAGGGGGTCCTACAATGAGCAGTTCTTC.

The table lists this clonotype with many counts. V usage is TRBV20-1 and J usage is TRBJ2-1, with 9 bases matching TRBD1. Germline V gene lookup returns CDR1 DFQATT and CDR2 SNEGSKA (reference sequence). Trimming removed 3 bases from V and 7 bases from J; junction bases left unmatched: 4. The CDR3 spans 13 residues. The CDR3 is CSARTGGGNEQFF. The CDR3 coding sequence is TGCAGTGCTAGGACAGGGGGAGGTAATGAGCAGTTCTTC.

The gene calls are TRBV12-3 or TRBV12-4 and TRBJ1-2, with D perhaps TRBD1 (6 bases). Trimming cost V 10 bases and J 2 bases, with 23 bases left between them. The CDR3 totals 16 residues. Here the CDR3 reads CANSLSTGPPNYGYTF. CDR3 coding DNA: TGTGCCAACAGCCTCTCCACAGGGCCCCCGAACTATGGCTACACCTTC.

The gene calls are TRBV7-2 and TRBJ1-6; 9 bases are a match to TRBD1. The CDR3 runs to 16 residues. V lost 5 bases to trimming and J lost 10 bases; unmatched junction nucleotides: 12. CDR1 SGHTA and CDR2 FQGNSA come from the germline V gene. The CDR3 DNA sequence: TGTGCCAGCAGCCCGCAGAATGGGGACAGGGCCTCACCCCTCCACTTT. It codes for CASSPQNGDRASPLHF.

Ten or more counts support this clonotype. This CDR3 is CASSSRASGTYNEQFF. DNA of the CDR3: TGTGCCAGCAGCTCCCGGGCTAGCGGCACCTACAATGAGCAGTTCTTC. V and J are TRBV11-3 and TRBJ2-1; 7 bases agree with TRBD2. Germline trimming cut 4 bases from V and 2 bases from J; bases unmatched to any gene: 8. Germline loops: CDR1 SGHNT, CDR2 YENEEA. This CDR3 is built from 16 residues.

This clonotype was seen at least ten times. The chain recombines TRBV7-6 with TRBJ2-5; 7 bases match TRBD1. With 5 bases clipped from V and 5 bases from J, the junction kept 8 bases outside the gene matches. This CDR3 has 14 amino acids. The germline gives CDR1 SGHVS, CDR2 FNYEAQ. CDR3 DNA sequence: TGTGCCAGCAGCCCACAGACAGGGTGGGAGACCCAGTACTTC. This gives the protein CASSPQTGWETQYF.